This entry features one T cell receptor beta chain sequence. Its antigen is not known. This sample is drawn from a study of identifying expanded T cells in peripheral blood. General study findings and limits: Roughly 1.2 clones differed between technical replicates, versus roughly 17 and 20 over time. Clone count variance between roughly 2-week samples rose with total template count.

No infections or other immune events were documented during collection. The CDR3 extends over 18 amino acids. The germline V gene has CDR1 SGHRS and CDR2 YFSETQ. Trimming shortened V by 4 bases and J by 4 bases, and 26 bases separated the two germline ends. Generated by immunoSEQ multiplex PCR, the TCRdb table keeps only in-frame clones and is missing some. The sample records fewer than 110,000 clones, 70% to 90% being singletons. The clonotype originates from a person between 18 and 70 years old in good health. V and J are TRBV5-1 and TRBJ1-2, with D perhaps TRBD1 (5 bases). Input material: blood. CDR3 sequence reads: CASSHPRDAQPGAYGYTF. CDR3 bases: TGCGCCAGCAGCCATCCCCGGGACGCCCAACCAGGAGCCTATGGCTACACCTTC.